These T cell receptor beta chains were read from a single sample in a study of shared clonotypes between healthy human individuals. The repertoire was sequenced with immunoSEQ multiplex PCR; TCRdb's copy has only in-frame clones and lacks some. Found here are about 490,000 clones, 60% to 85% of them singletons; the top ten hold about an eighth. Sequenced material: PBMCs. Source of these receptors: a woman aged 40-49 years in good health. Some clones in this sample may be carry-over from other donors' samples. CDR3s include the opening cysteine and the closing phenylalanine or tryptophan.

v_gene	j_gene	CDR3aa
TRBV5-1	TRBJ1-2	CASSWSGTTNYGYTF
TRBV4-1	TRBJ2-3	CASSQGGRRSTDTQYF
TRBV5-8	TRBJ2-7	CASSFAFGRRSYEQYF
TRBV5-1	TRBJ1-3	CASSDGTAGNTIYF
TRBV28	TRBJ2-7	CASSLGGQGMEEQYF
TRBV7-9	TRBJ2-2	CASSLDGTDGELFF
TRBV28	TRBJ2-7	CASSPAGTRNEQYF
TRBV6-1	TRBJ1-4	CASSEAYVATNEKLFF
TRBV19	TRBJ2-7	CASSMWSGQGQYEQYF
TRBV5-1	TRBJ2-6	CASSLGQGAAGANVLTF
TRBV7-9	TRBJ1-4	CASSPDSREKLFF
TRBV4-3	TRBJ2-3	CASSQDIGGAAADTQYF
TRBV5-6	TRBJ2-4	CASSLAGPKNIQYF
TRBV6-5	TRBJ1-2	CASRKTESSGYTF
TRBV2	TRBJ1-2	CASSAVDLYGYTF
TRBV28	TRBJ2-2	CASSFLGGDTGELFF
TRBV4-1	TRBJ2-2	CASSPGRAYGGELFF
TRBV5-1	TRBJ2-1	CASSTGTSGSDEQFF
TRBV2	TRBJ2-7	CASRLLAGAVYEQYF
TRBV2	TRBJ2-1	CASSDPRLASNEQFF
TRBV19	TRBJ2-1	CASRNPHGDNEQFF
TRBV4-1	TRBJ2-3	CASSQRVGGKADTQYF
TRBV6-6	TRBJ2-2	CASSFAGRNTGELFF
TRBV29-1	TRBJ2-2	CSVVGTSGHANTGELFF
TRBV4-1	TRBJ2-5	CASSQSWRGETQYF
TRBV18	TRBJ1-1	CASSKNENTEAFF
TRBV11-2	TRBJ1-2	CASSSYRRPDYGYTF
TRBV27	TRBJ1-5	CASSLTGTGQPQHF
TRBV7-6	TRBJ2-7	CASSSYTTPYEQYF
TRBV5-4	TRBJ2-5	CASSLPSSETQYF
TRBV12-5	TRBJ2-1	CASSFYRGYRQRSYNEQFF
TRBV6-6	TRBJ2-7	CASCRGGGSSSYEQYF
TRBV1	TRBJ2-2	CTSSQNVREGIGELFF
TRBV6-1	TRBJ2-7	CASSVGGDYEQYF
TRBV7-2	TRBJ1-1	CASGLGLNTEAFF
TRBV10-1	TRBJ1-1	CASSESIWGSGEAFF
TRBV6-4	TRBJ2-1	CASSDGGSPYNEQFF
TRBV7-9	TRBJ1-1	CASSSDRGGNTEAFF
TRBV10-2	TRBJ2-1	CASRAGLAGALNRFF
TRBV13	TRBJ2-1	CASSLGTSYNEQFF
TRBV6-6	TRBJ2-5	CASSFNQRGPGETQYF
TRBV7-8	TRBJ2-7	CASSPMGGSSYEQYF
TRBV29-1	TRBJ1-4	CSVEEERFF
TRBV28	TRBJ1-2	CASSSTGGRYGYTF
TRBV5-1	TRBJ1-2	CASNRNGYPGRGHDYGYTF
TRBV4-2	TRBJ2-7	CASSQGGRAHPYEQYF
TRBV6-5	TRBJ2-3	CASSYHLTDTQYF
TRBV9	TRBJ1-2	CASSVGTGPYGYTF
TRBV7-9	TRBJ2-1	CASSLAGEANEQFF
TRBV4-3	TRBJ1-2	CASSQDPGSHNNYGYTF
TRBV28	TRBJ1-2	CASSPTPGTGGSYTF
TRBV18	TRBJ1-2	CASSRNDRSAGYTF
TRBV19	TRBJ1-2	CASIGRGADGYTF
TRBV6-1	TRBJ1-1	CASSGQALNTEAFF